There are a few counts of the clone carrying this TCR beta chain. The germline V and J ends were trimmed by 3 bases and 3 bases, with 12 bases remaining between them. Per germline, CDR1 KGHSH and CDR2 LQKENI. The CDR3 covers 15 residues. This sample was taken from a study of T and B cells in COVID-19 patients. Multiplex PCR with BIOMED2 TRB-A/B primer pools amplified TRB rearrangements. TCRdb re-called the multiplex PCR reads with MiXCR, one entry per CDR3 protein. Of more than 7,500 distinct CDR3 sequences in the sample, about 28% were seen once. TRB was amplified from approximately 250-500 ng of blood genomic DNA.

The sequencing input was blood. This receptor was obtained from a human donor with active COVID-19. The chain uses TRBV18 and TRBJ1-5; possibly TRBD1 for D (5 bases). The CDR3 bases are TGTGCCAGCTCACCTCAGGGAGACTTCAATCAGCCCCAGCATTTT. It is translated as CASSPQGDFNQPQHF.